Listed here are 5 T cell receptor beta chains from one sample, sequenced in a study of T cell responses to AZD1222 COVID-19 vaccine. Clones were read by immunoSEQ multiplex PCR, and TCRdb kept only the in-frame ones, dropping some. This table has around 150,000 clones, over 85% appearing once. The input for sequencing was peripheral blood, taken 28 days after the second AZD1222 dose. The receptors originated from an adult who received the AZD1222 COVID-19 vaccine.

The chain couples TRBV28 to TRBJ1-5; the D gene is possibly TRBD1 (5 bases). CDR1 MDHEN and CDR2 SYDVKM come from the germline V gene. V lost 3 bases and J 0 bases, leaving 12 bases between the germline ends. The CDR3 is made up of 16 amino acids. This CDR3 is CASSFAGLYSNQPQHF. The CDR3 DNA is TGTGCCAGCAGTTTCGCAGGGCTATATAGCAATCAGCCCCAGCATTTT.

This rearrangement joins TRBV29-1 to TRBJ1-2, with D unclear. This CDR3 region has 12 residues. Trimming cost V 4 bases and J 4 bases, with 10 bases left between them. Germline-derived CDR1 and CDR2 are SQVTM and ANQGSEA. DNA for the CDR3: TGCAGCGTTGGGCATTATAGCTATGGCTACACCTTC. Translated: CSVGHYSYGYTF.

This rearrangement joins TRBV5-1 to TRBJ2-2, with a possible D match to TRBD2 (6 bases). Germline CDR1 SGHRS, CDR2 YFSETQ. V lost 0 bases and J 4 bases, leaving 13 bases between the germline ends. The CDR3 contains 16 residues. The CDR3 DNA follows: TGCGCCAGCAGCTTGGATGGGGGGAGGATCACCGGGGAGCTGTTTTTT. As protein: CASSLDGGRITGELFF.

The genes are TRBV29-1 and TRBJ1-5; possibly TRBD1 for D (5 bases). This CDR3 is 14 amino acids long. Trimming stripped 6 bases from V and 5 bases from J, with 17 bases between. Germline V CDR1 and CDR2: SQVTM, ANQGSEA. CDR3 coding DNA: TGCAGCGTCGGGCACGGGACTTTTGATCAGCCCCAGCATTTT. Translated, it gives CSVGHGTFDQPQHF.

This chain joins TRBV4-3 and TRBJ1-1, with 7 nucleotides matching TRBD1. Germline V CDR1 and CDR2: LGHNA, YSLEER. This CDR3 contains 16 residues. Trimming took 0 bases from V and 0 from J; bases not matched to a gene: 4. In nucleotides, the CDR3 is TGCGCCAGCAGCCAAGATCCCGGGACAGTGAACACTGAAGCTTTCTTT. As protein: CASSQDPGTVNTEAFF.